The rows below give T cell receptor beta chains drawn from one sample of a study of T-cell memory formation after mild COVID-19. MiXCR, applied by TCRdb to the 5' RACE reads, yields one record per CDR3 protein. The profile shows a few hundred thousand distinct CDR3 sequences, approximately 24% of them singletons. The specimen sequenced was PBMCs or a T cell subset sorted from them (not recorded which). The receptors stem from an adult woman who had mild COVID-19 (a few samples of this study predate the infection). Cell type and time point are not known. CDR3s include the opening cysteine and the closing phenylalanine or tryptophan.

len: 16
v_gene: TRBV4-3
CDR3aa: CASSRRQGLGVEKLFF

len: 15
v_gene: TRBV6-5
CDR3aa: CASRPWTGNQETQYF

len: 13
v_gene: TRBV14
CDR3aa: CASSQGGFTEAFF

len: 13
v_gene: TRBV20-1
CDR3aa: CSATTGVNTEAFF

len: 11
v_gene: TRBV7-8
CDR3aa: CASSLLSEQYF

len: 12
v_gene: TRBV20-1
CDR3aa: CSAPWGTGELFF

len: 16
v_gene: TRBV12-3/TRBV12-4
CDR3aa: CASSPPGQVRSYEQYF

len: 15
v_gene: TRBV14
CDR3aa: CASSQLQQGRSGYTF

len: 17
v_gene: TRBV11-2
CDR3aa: CASSSREGSGPRGEQYF

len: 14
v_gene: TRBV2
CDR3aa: CASIPGQNNSPLHF

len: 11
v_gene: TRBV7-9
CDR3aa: CASSLWTEAFF

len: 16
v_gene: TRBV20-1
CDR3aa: CSALTSSGGAKDTQYF

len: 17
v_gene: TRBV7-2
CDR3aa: CASSLFYGGGSTDTQYF

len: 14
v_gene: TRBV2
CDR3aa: CASQGLVSNQPQHF

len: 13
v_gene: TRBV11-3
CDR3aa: CASSLDGGYGYTF

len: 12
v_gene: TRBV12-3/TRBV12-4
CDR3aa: CASRQTGETQYF

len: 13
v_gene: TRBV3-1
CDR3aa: CASSSTGKETQYF

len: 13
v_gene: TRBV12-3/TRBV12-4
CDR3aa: CASSLNREETQYF

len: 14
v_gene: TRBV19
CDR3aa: CASSLRTGWYEQYF

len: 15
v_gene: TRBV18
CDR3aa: CASSKKQGAGTEAFF

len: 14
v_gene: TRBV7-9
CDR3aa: CASSSGGQYNEQFF

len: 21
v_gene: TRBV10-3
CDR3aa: CAIRASTRRVYRIPNTGELFF

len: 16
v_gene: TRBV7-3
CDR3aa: CASSTGTSGPTDTQYF

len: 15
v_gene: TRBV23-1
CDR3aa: CASSPPARGNQPQHF

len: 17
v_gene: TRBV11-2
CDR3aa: CASSLLAGGVGGDTQYF

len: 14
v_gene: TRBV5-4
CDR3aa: CASSLDGTADTQYF

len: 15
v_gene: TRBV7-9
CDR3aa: CASSHGRGTGDTQYF

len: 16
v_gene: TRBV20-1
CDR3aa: CSARDRGFGGNQPQHF

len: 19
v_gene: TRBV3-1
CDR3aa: CASSQDKVMVWDSQETQYF

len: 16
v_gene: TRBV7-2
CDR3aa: CASSLGFSGTQDTQYF

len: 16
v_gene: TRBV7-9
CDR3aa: CASSSTGTGGRYEQYF

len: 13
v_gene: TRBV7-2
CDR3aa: CASSAGDGYEQYF

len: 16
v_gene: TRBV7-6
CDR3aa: CASSLMAGAGSDTQYF

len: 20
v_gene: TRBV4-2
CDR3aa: CASSQVVGQGLFIGANVLTF

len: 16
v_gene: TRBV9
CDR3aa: CASSGGTSGIWNEQFF

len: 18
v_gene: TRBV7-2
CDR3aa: CASSRWTSGYEPTDTQYF

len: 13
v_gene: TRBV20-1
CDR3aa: CSATGTAGNTIYF